Each of the 7 T cell receptor beta chains below was sequenced from the same sample in a study of blood T cell repertoires in COVID-19. Only in-frame clones appear in the TCRdb table, and some are missing; sequencing was by immunoSEQ multiplex PCR. Seen here are about 220,000 clones, almost 90% observed once, and the top ten hold around 16%. The sample taken for sequencing was PBMCs or T cells enriched from blood (not recorded which). These receptors were collected from a man younger than 40 who had been exposed to COVID-19.

The chain joins TRBV7-6 to TRBJ1-2; 8 bases align to TRBD1. After removal of 1 base from V and 5 bases from J, the junction contained 6 bases not matched to a gene. The CDR3 consists of 15 residues. Germline CDR1 reads SGHVS; CDR2 reads FNYEAQ. DNA of the CDR3: TGTGCCAGCAGCTTAGAAGAAACAGGGGGTTATGGCTACACCTTC. It codes for CASSLEETGGYGYTF.

The CDR3 region is CASSVEAGQGYEQYF. CDR3 bases: TGTGCCAGCAGCGTAGAAGCAGGACAGGGCTACGAGCAGTACTTC. J is TRBJ2-7 and V is TRBV9; 8 positions match TRBD1. This CDR3 spans 15 amino acids. Germline values: CDR1 SGDLS, CDR2 YYNGEE. The J segment lost 3 bases and the V segment lost 0 bases, leaving 5 bases of the junction unmatched.

V is TRBV5-6 and J is TRBJ2-6, with D perhaps TRBD2 (6 bases). Germline assignment: CDR1 SGHDT and CDR2 YYEEEE. The CDR3 sequence is 19 residues long. V was cut by 4 bases and J by 4 bases, with 24 bases left in between. In DNA, the CDR3 is TGTGCCAGCAGCGATGGACTACCGGGTATGCGAGGAGGGGCCAACGTCCTGACTTTC. Translated, it gives CASSDGLPGMRGGANVLTF.

This clone was observed a handful of times. The chain employs TRBV10-3 and TRBJ1-5, with D unclear. This CDR3 has 13 residues. Germline V gene sequence: CDR1 ENHRY, CDR2 SYGVKD. Trimming took off 1 base at V and 4 bases at J, with 5 bases between the two ends. CDR3 sequence reads: CAISEFSNQPQHF. DNA for the CDR3: TGTGCCATCAGTGAGTTCTCTAATCAGCCCCAGCATTTT.

The rearrangement joins TRBV10-3 to TRBJ2-2, with 8 positions matching TRBD1. The germline V gene has CDR1 ENHRY and CDR2 SYGVKD. Losses at the gene ends were 10 bases for V and 3 bases for J; bases not matched to a gene: 7. The length of the CDR3 is 14 residues. CDR3 protein: CATQGQGDTGELFF. The CDR3 nucleotides are TGTGCCACGCAAGGACAGGGTGACACCGGGGAGCTGTTTTTT.

The CDR3 DNA follows: TGCGCCAGCAGCCAAGATGGGAGGCTAGGCACTGAAGCTTTCTTT. Translation: CASSQDGRLGTEAFF. This chain connects TRBV4-1 to TRBJ1-1; D is ambiguous. Trimming took 0 bases from V and 4 from J, leaving 12 bases between them. The length of the CDR3 is 15 residues. Germline CDR1 MGHRA, CDR2 YSYEKL.

The table lists this clone with a few counts. The chain employs TRBV2 and TRBJ2-5, with TRBD2 matching over 7 bases. Germline-derived CDR1 and CDR2 are SNHLY and FYNNEI. CDR3 length equals 18 residues. V lost 3 bases, J lost 5 bases, and 18 bases stayed unmatched. This CDR3 reads CASSETPPRRGGEETQYF. The CDR3 DNA sequence: TGTGCCAGCAGTGAGACCCCCCCTCGGAGGGGAGGGGAGGAGACCCAGTACTTC.